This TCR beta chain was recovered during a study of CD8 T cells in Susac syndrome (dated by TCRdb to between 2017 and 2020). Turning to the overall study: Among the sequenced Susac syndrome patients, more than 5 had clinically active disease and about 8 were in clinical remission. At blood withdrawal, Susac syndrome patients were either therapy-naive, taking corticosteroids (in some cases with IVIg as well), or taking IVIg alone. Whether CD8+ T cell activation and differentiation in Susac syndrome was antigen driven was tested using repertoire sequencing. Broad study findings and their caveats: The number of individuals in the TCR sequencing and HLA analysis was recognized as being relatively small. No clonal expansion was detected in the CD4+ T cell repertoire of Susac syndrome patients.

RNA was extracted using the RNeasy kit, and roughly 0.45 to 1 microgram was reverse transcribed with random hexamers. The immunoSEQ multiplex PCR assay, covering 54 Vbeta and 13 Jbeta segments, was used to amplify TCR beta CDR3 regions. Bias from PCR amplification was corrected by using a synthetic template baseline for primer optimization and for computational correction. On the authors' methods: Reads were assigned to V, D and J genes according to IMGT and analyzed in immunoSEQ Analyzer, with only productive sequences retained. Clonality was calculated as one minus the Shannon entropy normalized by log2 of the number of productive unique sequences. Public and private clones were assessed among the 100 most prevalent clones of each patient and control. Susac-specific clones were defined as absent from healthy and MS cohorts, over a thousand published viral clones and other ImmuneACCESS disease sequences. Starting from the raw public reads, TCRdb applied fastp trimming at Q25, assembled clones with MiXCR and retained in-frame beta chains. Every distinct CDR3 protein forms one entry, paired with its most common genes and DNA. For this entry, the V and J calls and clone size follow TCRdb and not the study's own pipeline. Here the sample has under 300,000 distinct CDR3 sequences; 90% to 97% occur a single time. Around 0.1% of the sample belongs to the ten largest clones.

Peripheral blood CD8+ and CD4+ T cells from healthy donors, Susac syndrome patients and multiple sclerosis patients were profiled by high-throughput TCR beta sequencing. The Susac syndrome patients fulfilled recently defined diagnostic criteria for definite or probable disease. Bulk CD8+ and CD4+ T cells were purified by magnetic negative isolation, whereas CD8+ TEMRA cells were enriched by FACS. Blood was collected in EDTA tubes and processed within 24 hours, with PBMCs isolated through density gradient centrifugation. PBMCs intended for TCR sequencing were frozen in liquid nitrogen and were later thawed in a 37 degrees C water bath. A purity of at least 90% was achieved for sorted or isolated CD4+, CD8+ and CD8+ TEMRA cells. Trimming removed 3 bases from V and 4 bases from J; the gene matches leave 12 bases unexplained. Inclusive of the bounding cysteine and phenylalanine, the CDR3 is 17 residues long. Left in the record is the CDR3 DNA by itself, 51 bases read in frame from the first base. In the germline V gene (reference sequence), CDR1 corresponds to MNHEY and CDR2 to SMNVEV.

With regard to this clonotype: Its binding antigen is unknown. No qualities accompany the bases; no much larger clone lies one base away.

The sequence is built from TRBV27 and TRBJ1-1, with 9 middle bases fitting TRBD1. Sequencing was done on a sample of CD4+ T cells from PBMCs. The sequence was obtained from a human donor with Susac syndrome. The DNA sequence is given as TGTGCCAGCAGTTTTGGGATGACGGGACAGGGATTCACTGAAGCTTTCTTT. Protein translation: CASSFGMTGQGFTEAFF.